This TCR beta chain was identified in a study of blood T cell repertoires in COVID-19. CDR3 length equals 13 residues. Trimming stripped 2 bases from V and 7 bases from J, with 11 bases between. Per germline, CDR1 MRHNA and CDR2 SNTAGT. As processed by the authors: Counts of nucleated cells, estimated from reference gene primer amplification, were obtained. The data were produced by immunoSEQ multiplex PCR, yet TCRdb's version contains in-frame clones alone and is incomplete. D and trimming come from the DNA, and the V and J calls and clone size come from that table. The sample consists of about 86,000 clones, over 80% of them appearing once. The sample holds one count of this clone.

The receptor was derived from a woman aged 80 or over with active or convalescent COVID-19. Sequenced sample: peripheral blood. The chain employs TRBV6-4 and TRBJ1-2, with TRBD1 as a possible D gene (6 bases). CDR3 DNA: TGTGCCAGCAGTGACGACAGGCTGGGTGGCTACACCTTC. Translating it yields CASSDDRLGGYTF.